These 20 T cell receptor beta chains originate from one sample sequenced in a study of monozygotic twins with inflammatory bowel disease. No DNA is given; TCRdb re-called the 5' RACE reads and lists each CDR3 protein once. The sample has some 150,000 distinct CDR3 sequences. What was sequenced was blood. The receptor set was obtained from a human donor with ulcerative colitis or Crohn's disease, or a healthy co-twin of an affected twin (not recorded which).

The chain recombines TRBV19 with TRBJ2-2; TCRdb lists TRBD2, though no DNA is available to test this call. Looked up from germline, CDR1 is LNHDA and CDR2 is SQIVND (reference sequence). This CDR3 contains 16 residues. The CDR3 reads CASSNLRGTNTGELFF.

CDR3 sequence: CASSQGGRIPLMNTEAFF. The V and J genes are TRBV3-1 and TRBJ1-1; TCRdb gives TRBD1 as the D gene, but with no DNA this cannot be confirmed. Germline-derived CDR1 and CDR2 are LGHDT and YNNKEL (reference sequence). The CDR3 is 18 amino acids.

The chain is built from TRBV5-1 and TRBJ2-7; checking the TCRdb D call of TRBD1 is not possible without DNA. This CDR3 comprises 15 residues. Germline CDR1 SGHRS, CDR2 YFSETQ. The CDR3 reads CASSGGQGITYEQYF.

V usage is TRBV7-6 and J usage is TRBJ2-7; TCRdb indicates TRBD2, and absent DNA this call remains unverified. The CDR3 totals 15 residues. The V gene's germline CDR1 is SGHVS and CDR2 FNYEAQ. The CDR3 spells CASTSGPHGAYEQYF. The variable domain in full, completed from reference TRBV7-6 and TRBJ2-7, reads GAGVSQSPRYKVTKRGQDVALRCDPISGHVSLYWYRQALGQGPEFLTYFNYEAQQDKSGLPNDRFSAERPEGSISTLTIQRTEQRDSAMYRCASTSGPHGAYEQYFGPGTRLTVT.

The chain's CDR3 is CASSSGVGGLRPNEKLFF. This chain connects TRBV11-2 to TRBJ1-4. The CDR3 consists of 18 residues. CDR1 is SGHAT, CDR2 FQNNGV, per germline.

The rearrangement joins TRBV20-1 to TRBJ2-6; TCRdb lists TRBD2, though no DNA is available to test this call. In germline, CDR1 is DFQATT, CDR2 SNEGSKA (reference sequence). The CDR3 runs 15 residues. This CDR3 is CSARITRPGANVLTF.

The rearrangement joins TRBV7-2 to TRBJ2-7; without DNA, the TCRdb call of TRBD1 cannot be checked. The CDR3 has 14 residues. Germline CDR1 SGHTA, CDR2 FQGNSA. CDR3 region: CASSRQGLSYEQYF. The full variable domain, its missing parts supplied by reference TRBV7-2 and TRBJ2-7, is GAGVSQSPSNKVTEKGKDVELRCDPISGHTALYWYRQSLGQGLEFLIYFQGNSAPDKSGLPSDRFSAERTGGSVSTLTIQRTQQEDSAVYLCASSRQGLSYEQYFGPGTRLTVT.

The chain is built from TRBV7-9 and TRBJ2-1; the D call from TCRdb, TRBD1, cannot be confirmed without DNA. The germline CDR1 and CDR2 sequences are SEHNR and FQNEAQ (reference sequence). The CDR3 is 12 residues long. The CDR3 sequence is CASSSGTGPKFF.

V is TRBV6-1 and J is TRBJ1-1; without DNA, the TCRdb call of TRBD1 cannot be checked. The CDR3 is made up of 14 amino acids. CDR1 is MNHNS, CDR2 SASEGT, per germline. CDR3 sequence: CASSGRQGNAEAFF.

This chain joins TRBV3-1 and TRBJ2-7; TCRdb designates TRBD1, a call that cannot be tested without DNA. This CDR3 contains 14 residues. From germline, CDR1 is LGHDT and CDR2 YNNKEL (reference sequence). This CDR3 is CASSQGQGTGEQYF.

The chain is built from TRBV5-1 and TRBJ2-7; TCRdb gives TRBD1 as the D gene, but with no DNA this cannot be confirmed. Looked up from germline, CDR1 is SGHRS and CDR2 is YFSETQ. This CDR3 spans 14 amino acids. CDR3 residues: CASRAGTWDYEQYF.

This chain connects TRBV20-1 to TRBJ2-1; no DNA is available, so the TRBD2 call from TCRdb remains unchecked. The germline V gene has CDR1 DFQATT and CDR2 SNEGSKA (reference sequence). CDR3 length: 14 residues. Here the CDR3 reads CSARAGGLTSEQFF.

The V gene is TRBV12-3 or TRBV12-4, the J gene TRBJ1-4. The CDR3 spans 12 residues. The CDR3: CASTNLQEKLFF.

This chain joins TRBV4-1 and TRBJ1-4. The CDR3 extends over 13 amino acids. Germline CDR1 MGHRA, CDR2 YSYEKL. The CDR3 reads CASSQGNEEKLFF.

The chain joins TRBV20-1 to TRBJ2-6. This CDR3 is built from 13 residues. The V gene's germline CDR1 is DFQATT and CDR2 SNEGSKA (reference sequence). This chain's CDR3 is CSARPPGANVLTF.

The genes are TRBV25-1 and TRBJ1-2. This CDR3 has 13 amino acids. The germline V gene has CDR1 MGHDK and CDR2 SYGVNS. This CDR3 is CASQSRVSNGYTF.

CDR3 protein: CASSFRLARGETQYF. This chain links TRBV7-2 with TRBJ2-5; lacking DNA, the TRBD2 call made by TCRdb goes unchecked. Germline V gives CDR1 SGHTA, CDR2 FQGNSA. The CDR3 runs to 15 residues.

The chain employs TRBV2 and TRBJ2-1; lacking DNA, the TRBD1 call made by TCRdb goes unchecked. CDR1 and CDR2 (germline): SNHLY, FYNNEI. The CDR3 is made up of 12 amino acids. CDR3 sequence reads: CASSGDTDEQFF.

The chain links TRBV14 to TRBJ2-7; TCRdb proposes TRBD1, but this gene call is untestable without DNA. Germline assignment: CDR1 SGHDN and CDR2 FVKESK. The CDR3 contains 15 residues. This CDR3 reads CASSQGNQRQDEQYF. Drawing the rest from reference TRBV14 and TRBJ2-7, the complete variable domain is EAGVTQFPSHSVIEKGQTVTLRCDPISGHDNLYWYRRVMGKEIKFLLHFVKESKQDESGMPNNRFLAERTGGTYSTLKVQPAELEDSGVYFCASSQGNQRQDEQYFGPGTRLTVT.

The chain carries TRBV5-4 and TRBJ2-3; TCRdb names TRBD1, which stays unverified in the absence of DNA. Germline CDR1 reads SGHNT; CDR2 reads YYREEE (reference sequence). This CDR3 comprises 15 residues. The CDR3 sequence is CASSFIGQAPDTQYF. Using reference TRBV5-4 and TRBJ2-3 for the parts outside the CDR3, the full variable domain is ETGVTQSPTHLIKTRGQQVTLRCSSQSGHNTVSWYQQALGQGPQFIFQYYREEENGRGNFPPRFSGLQFPNYSSELNVNALELDDSALYLCASSFIGQAPDTQYFGPGTRLTVL.